This entry lists 9 T cell receptor beta chains sequenced from one sample in a study of CD8 T cells in ankylosing spondylitis. TCRdb re-derived calls from the 5' RACE reads in MiXCR, one entry per CDR3 protein. The sample lists 35,000 to 50,000 distinct CDR3 sequences, about 10% occurring once. The sequenced sample was blood, either unsorted or a sorted T cell fraction (not recorded which). The receptors were gathered from a male donor with ankylosing spondylitis or in good health (not recorded which).

This clonotype has more than one count but fewer than ten. The CDR3 region is CASSPSSGTDTQYF. The CDR3 DNA sequence: TGCGCCAGCAGCCCCTCGAGCGGCACAGATACGCAGTATTTT. V is TRBV5-1 and J is TRBJ2-3, with D hard to call. This CDR3 contains 14 residues. Per the germline V gene, CDR1 is SGHRS and CDR2 is YFSETQ. V gave up 4 bases and J gave up 1 base, with 10 bases separating them.

This clonotype has a count of ten or more. This sequence joins TRBV20-1 and TRBJ2-7, with 11 nucleotides matching TRBD1. Germline trimming cut 6 bases from V and 12 bases from J; bases unmatched to any gene: 10. The germline CDR1 and CDR2 sequences are DFQATT and SNEGSKA (reference sequence). CDR3 length equals 12 residues. The CDR3 loop reads CSAVRTGGNPYF. The DNA for the CDR3 is TGCAGTGCCGTGAGGACAGGGGGCAATCCGTACTTC.

This clonotype was seen at least ten times. This rearrangement joins TRBV5-1 to TRBJ1-1; weak D call: TRBD1 (5 bases). This CDR3 spans 14 amino acids. From germline, CDR1 is SGHRS and CDR2 YFSETQ. V lost 4 bases and J 3 bases, leaving 13 bases between the germline ends. CDR3 in amino acids: CASSPGARDTEAFF. The DNA for the CDR3 is TGCGCCAGCAGCCCCGGGGCGCGGGACACTGAAGCTTTCTTT.

This clonotype was observed a handful of times. The CDR3 DNA follows: TGTGCCAGCAGCCCTAGGGGGGTTTCTTCAACTAATGAAAAACTGTTTTTT. This encodes CASSPRGVSSTNEKLFF. The genes are TRBV27 and TRBJ1-4; the D gene is possibly TRBD1 (6 bases). Trimming cost V 6 bases and J 0 bases, with 17 bases left between them. The CDR3 extends over 17 amino acids. From germline, CDR1 is MNHEY and CDR2 SMNVEV (reference sequence).

In its sample, this clonotype was seen many times. V gene TRBV28 combines with J gene TRBJ2-3, with a possible D match to TRBD1 (5 bases). V was cut by 3 bases and J by 4 bases, with 8 bases left in between. The germline gives CDR1 MDHEN, CDR2 SYDVKM. The CDR3 covers 13 residues. CDR3 protein: CASSLQGPDTQYF. In nucleotides, the CDR3 is TGTGCCAGCAGTTTGCAGGGTCCAGATACGCAGTATTTT. The full variable domain, with the rest looked up from reference TRBV28 and TRBJ2-3, is DVKVTQSSRYLVKRTGEKVFLECVQDMDHENMFWYRQDPGLGLRLIYFSYDVKMKEKGDIPEGYSVSREKKERFSLILESASTNQTSMYLCASSLQGPDTQYFGPGTRLTVL.

Ten or more counts support this clonotype. The chain has TRBV7-8 and TRBJ2-7; D unclear. Germline CDR1 SGHVS, CDR2 FQNEAQ. The CDR3 has 15 amino acids. The V end was cut by 3 bases, the J end by 5 bases, with 17 bases between. DNA for the CDR3: TGTGCCAGCAGCTTTGACGGGTCGCTTAGAGACGAGCAGTACTTC. This encodes CASSFDGSLRDEQYF.

This clonotype appeared many times. The chain links TRBV6-1 to TRBJ1-5, with TRBD1 matching 7 bases. This CDR3 spans 15 amino acids. Germline V gives CDR1 MNHNS, CDR2 SASEGT. V gave up 6 bases and J gave up 1 base; unmatched junction bases: 6. The CDR3 DNA follows: TGTGCCAGCAGCCTACAGGGGAGAAGCAATCAGCCCCAGCATTTT. It is translated as CASSLQGRSNQPQHF.

The chain links TRBV14 to TRBJ2-7; D is tentatively TRBD1 or TRBD2 (6 bases each). Per the germline V gene, CDR1 is SGHDN and CDR2 is FVKESK. With 1 base removed from V and 4 bases from J, the gap between germline ends came to 14 bases. The CDR3 spans 15 residues. CDR3 in amino acids: CASSQVGGIYYEQYF. In DNA, the CDR3 is TGTGCCAGCAGCCAAGTAGGGGGGATCTATTACGAGCAGTACTTC.

This clonotype was recorded once. CDR3 sequence reads: CASSQGPSGANVLTF. The CDR3 DNA reads as TGTGCCAGCAGCCAGGGACCCTCTGGGGCCAACGTCCTGACTTTC. The chain links TRBV3-1 to TRBJ2-6; D tentatively fits TRBD1 or TRBD2 (5 bases each). Germline V gene data show CDR1 as LGHDT and CDR2 as YNNKEL (reference sequence). The V end lost 3 bases, the J end lost 0 bases, and 6 bases lay between the germline ends. The CDR3 has 15 residues.